The T cell receptor (beta chain) described here comes from a study of blood T cells in healthy people across ages (dated by TCRdb to the mid-2010s). A note on the overall study: In model experiments, roughly one uniquely barcoded TCR beta cDNA molecule per two T cells was captured by template switching. Age-related changes in TCR beta repertoire diversity were measured in the study by deep sequencing normalized with unique cDNA molecular identifiers. Donors were grouped into four age groups: young (average 16 years), middle-aged (under 40), aged (approximately 67) and long-lived (approximately 75). To avoid experimental bias, donors of different ages were randomly spread across the sequencing lanes. Using the same blood draw, the study looked at two additional independent replicas of 1 million unique cDNA reads for two donors, one aged 18 to 29 and the other aged 80 or older. The paper as a whole reports these results and caveats: Estimates of total diversity from one million sequenced T cells were regarded as lower bounds and underestimates. Donor CMV infection status was unknown, potentially confounding age-related changes in expanded clonotypes. Observed TCR beta diversity per million T cells fell roughly linearly with age, and a significant reduction was already apparent by age around 40. Compared with the aged group, more naive CD4+ T cells, fewer expanded clones and increased TCR diversity were shown by the long-lived group, suggesting age selection. There was a strong correlation between observed TCR beta diversity and the percentage of naive T cells measured by flow cytometry. Conclusive comparison of naive and antigen-experienced compartments was prevented by the profiling of bulk unsorted PBMCs.

CDR1 and CDR2, looked up from the germline V gene, are SGHVS and FNYEAQ. The junction shows trimming of 1 base on V and 0 bases on J, plus 11 bases between the germline ends. From its cysteine to its phenylalanine, the CDR3 spans 16 amino acids. Of all the DNA, just the CDR3 is kept, 48 bases in frame from base 1. The donors were some 36 Caucasian individuals from Russia, aged roughly 6 to 100 years, who were systemically healthy. Roughly 10 milliliters of peripheral blood were drawn from each donor into EDTA-treated Vacutainer tubes. Ficoll-Paque density-gradient centrifugation was used to isolate PBMCs, with at least 6.5 million per sample. Total RNA was extracted from PBMCs with Trizol reagent, with at least 6 micrograms obtained per sample. For every donor, flow cytometry on a PBMC aliquot measured the percentage of naive CD45RAhigh/CD27high T cells. This clonotype has more than one count but fewer than ten. What antigen it recognizes has not been identified. The input lacks base qualities; no much larger clone sits a single base away.

The method was 5' RACE. Sequencing used an Illumina HiSeq 2500. A second PCR of roughly 6 to 11 cycles was performed with a sample-barcoded 5' primer and a J-beta primer mix. A template-switch 5' adaptor carrying 12 random nucleotides introduced a unique molecular identifier onto each TCR beta cDNA molecule. At least 2.5 million CDR3-containing paired-end reads were obtained from each sample. First-strand cDNA synthesis was performed from all RNA using the Mint cDNA synthesis kit, with priming by a TRBC-specific oligonucleotide. Following uracil-DNA glycosylase treatment, all cDNA underwent a first 18-cycle PCR with the universal primers M1SS and BC2_uni_R. The source study handled its data this way. For normalization, 1 million high-quality reads were randomly selected from each sample, with every read carrying a distinct molecular identifier. Reads sharing molecular identifiers were discarded rather than binned into consensus sequences. CDR3 identification, clonotype clustering and error correction used MiTCR with a Q25 quality threshold and the strictest error-elimination algorithm. A nonparametric unseen species model with Euler transformation was used to estimate lower-bound total TCR beta diversity. The public reads were quality trimmed at Q25 with fastp and then assembled into clones with MiXCR by TCRdb, keeping productive beta chains. Each entry merges the rows of one CDR3 protein and shows their most common DNA and genes. The V and J calls and clone size come from TCRdb's table, not from the authors' own analysis. Here the sample has around 1,500,000 distinct CDR3 sequences; 42% occur a single time. Clones ranked in the top ten supply 7.9% of the sample.

This TCR was recovered from a young woman in good health. The material sequenced was blood. The receptor chain draws on TRBV7-6 and TRBJ2-3; the D segment cannot be called with confidence. The sequenced DNA is TGTGCCAGCAGCTTAGATCAGAGTTCTAGCACAGATACGCAGTATTTT. This is translated as CASSLDQSSSTDTQYF.